These 30 T cell receptor beta chains were all obtained from the same sample, sequenced in a study of cytomegalovirus exposure and HLA in healthy donors. The data were produced by immunoSEQ multiplex PCR, yet TCRdb's version contains in-frame clones alone and is incomplete. Found here are 90,000 to 130,000 clones, roughly 90% of them singletons; the top ten hold more than 1.4%. Specimen: PBMCs. All receptors come from a young woman in good health and CMV-seropositive.

The chain uses TRBV29-1 and TRBJ1-1; no firm D call. The CDR3 is made up of 17 amino acids. Trimming cost V 4 bases and J 0 bases, with 21 bases left between them. Germline lookup yields CDR1 SQVTM and CDR2 ANQGSEA. The CDR3 sequence is CSVVGSKDLYMNTEAFF. CDR3 DNA: TGCAGCGTTGTTGGGAGTAAGGACCTATACATGAACACTGAAGCTTTCTTT.

This clone was seen a single time. This chain links TRBV4-3 with TRBJ2-7; 9 nucleotides align to TRBD1. V shed 2 bases, J shed 5 bases, and the junction held 10 bases outside the gene matches. Germline V gene lookup returns CDR1 LGHNA and CDR2 YSLEER. There are 16 residues in the CDR3. CDR3 sequence: CASSQSTGTGSHEQYF. The CDR3 DNA sequence: TGCGCCAGCAGCCAAAGTACCGGGACAGGGAGTCACGAGCAGTACTTC.

The chain joins TRBV30 to TRBJ1-1, with D possibly being TRBD1 (5 bases). The length of the CDR3 is 14 residues. The V end lost 2 bases, the J end lost 0 bases, and 10 bases lay between the germline ends. The germline V gene encodes CDR1 GTSNPN and CDR2 SVGIG (reference sequence). The CDR3 nucleotides read TGTGCCTGGAGTAGGGGCAGGATGAACACTGAAGCTTTCTTT. The encoded protein is CAWSRGRMNTEAFF.

The chain combines TRBV4-2 with TRBJ1-2; the match to TRBD1 covers 7 bases. J was trimmed by 2 bases and V by 0 bases; bases with no gene match: 6. CDR1 is LGHNA and CDR2 is YNFKEQ in the germline V gene. The CDR3 is made up of 16 amino acids. The CDR3 reads CASSQDDREMNYGYTF. The CDR3 DNA sequence: TGTGCCAGCAGCCAAGATGACAGGGAAATGAACTATGGCTACACCTTC.

The V and J genes are TRBV4-2 and TRBJ2-7, with 11 bases lining up with TRBD2. CDR1 and CDR2 from the germline V gene are LGHNA and YNFKEQ. The CDR3 extends over 15 amino acids. With 4 bases clipped from V and 4 bases from J, the junction kept 6 bases outside the gene matches. Written as DNA, the CDR3 is TGTGCCAGCAGCCTTCGACTAGCGGGACTATACGAGCAGTACTTC. As protein: CASSLRLAGLYEQYF.

The V gene is TRBV11-2, the J gene TRBJ2-1; TRBD2 matches at 9 bases. In germline, CDR1 is SGHAT, CDR2 FQNNGV. The CDR3 totals 13 residues. The trim removed 4 bases at V and 12 bases at J, leaving 7 bases unmatched. The CDR3 region has the DNA TGTGCCAGCAGCTCTTTAGCGGGAGTAGGGCAGTTCTTC. This gives the protein CASSSLAGVGQFF.

V usage is TRBV4-3 and J usage is TRBJ2-3; D perhaps matches TRBD2 (6 bases). The ends were cut back, 4 bases at V and 6 bases at J, with 20 bases in the middle. This CDR3 comprises 16 residues. Germline CDR1 LGHNA, CDR2 YSLEER. CDR3 amino acids: CASSPEVPDRGDTQYF. The CDR3 nucleotides are TGCGCCAGCAGCCCAGAAGTTCCGGACCGGGGGGATACGCAGTATTTT.

The chain joins TRBV5-4 to TRBJ2-2, with D possibly TRBD2 on 6 matching bases. Trimming pared 2 bases from V and 0 bases from J, leaving 20 bases between. The germline V gene has CDR1 SGHNT and CDR2 YYREEE (reference sequence). The CDR3 loop spans 19 amino acids. Written as DNA, the CDR3 is TGTGCCAGCAGCTTCGGTAGGGACTGGTGGACGTCGAACACCGGGGAGCTGTTTTTT. It codes for CASSFGRDWWTSNTGELFF.

The chain carries TRBV4-3 and TRBJ2-3; TRBD1 matches at 8 bases. Germline trimming cut 5 bases from V and 2 bases from J; bases unmatched to any gene: 6. This CDR3 has 15 amino acids. CDR1 is LGHNA and CDR2 is YSLEER in the germline V gene. The CDR3 nucleotides are TGCGCCAGCAGCGTTGCAGGGGGCTACACAGATACGCAGTATTTT. This encodes CASSVAGGYTDTQYF.

The table lists this clone with a few counts. The gene calls are TRBV2 and TRBJ2-1, with 7 positions matching TRBD1. The V and J ends lost 5 bases and 8 bases, in that order; junction bases with no gene match: 3. Per the germline V gene, CDR1 is SNHLY and CDR2 is FYNNEI. The CDR3 consists of 12 residues. The CDR3 nucleotides read TGTGCCAGCAGTTCTGGACAGGATGAGCAGTTCTTC. Translation: CASSSGQDEQFF.

The V call is TRBV30, the J call TRBJ2-7; 10 bases are shared with TRBD2. Germline trimming cut 1 base from V and 7 bases from J; bases unmatched to any gene: 7. This CDR3 is built from 14 residues. Germline values: CDR1 GTSNPN, CDR2 SVGIG (reference sequence). CDR3 protein: CAWSAIAGGREQYF. The CDR3 region has the DNA TGTGCCTGGAGTGCAATAGCGGGAGGTCGGGAGCAGTACTTC.

The CDR3 nucleotides are TGTGCCAGCAGCTTGGCACGGGGACTAGCGGGAGGGCCTATATACGAGCAGTACTTC. The encoded protein is CASSLARGLAGGPIYEQYF. This chain uses TRBV5-6 with TRBJ2-7; 16 bases map to TRBD2. CDR1 is SGHDT, CDR2 YYEEEE, per germline. This CDR3 spans 19 amino acids. Unmatched junction bases numbered 10, after V lost 0 bases and J lost 4 bases.

This chain connects TRBV19 to TRBJ1-2, with a possible D match to TRBD1 (5 bases). Germline V gene data show CDR1 as LNHDA and CDR2 as SQIVND (reference sequence). V gave up 4 bases and J gave up 5 bases, with 23 bases separating them. The CDR3 contains 17 residues. This CDR3 reads CASSNRPYGGGVYGYTF. CDR3 DNA sequence: TGTGCCAGTAGTAACCGACCCTACGGCGGAGGGGTGTATGGCTACACCTTC.

The chain combines TRBV9 with TRBJ2-5; TRBD1 agrees at 7 bases. Germline values: CDR1 SGDLS, CDR2 YYNGEE. This CDR3 contains 12 residues. Trimming removed 5 bases from V and 3 bases from J; junction bases left unmatched: 1. The CDR3: CASSDREETQYF. In nucleotides, the CDR3 is TGTGCCAGCAGTGACAGGGAAGAGACCCAGTACTTC.

This clone has more than one count but fewer than ten. The chain carries TRBV4-1 and TRBJ2-7; TRBD1 aligns across 7 bases. In germline, CDR1 is MGHRA, CDR2 YSYEKL. V lost 1 base, J lost 6 bases, and 12 bases stayed unmatched. The CDR3 runs to 16 residues. CDR3 nucleotides: TGCGCCAGCAGCCAAGTGATAGGACAGGAGACCATCGAGCAGTACTTC. Translated: CASSQVIGQETIEQYF.

The CDR3 region is CASSQDLTGSDTQYF. The DNA of the CDR3 is TGTGCCAGCAGCCAAGATCTGACAGGTTCTGATACGCAGTATTTT. V is TRBV4-2 and J is TRBJ2-3; TRBD1 is a possible D gene (6 bases). The CDR3 loop spans 15 amino acids. CDR1 is LGHNA and CDR2 is YNFKEQ in the germline V gene. V was shortened by 0 bases and J by 6 bases, with 13 bases between the two germline ends.

V usage is TRBV7-2 and J usage is TRBJ1-5, with 8 bases that match TRBD1. This CDR3 is 15 amino acids long. Looked up from germline, CDR1 is SGHTA and CDR2 is FQGNSA. Losses at the gene ends were 4 bases for V and 7 bases for J; bases not matched to a gene: 9. CDR3 nucleotides: TGTGCCAGCAGCTCAGGACAGGGCTTTTTACAGCCCCAGCATTTT. Its translation is CASSSGQGFLQPQHF.

This clone was observed a few times. V is TRBV6-5 and J is TRBJ1-3; D is possibly TRBD1 (6 bases). The CDR3 loop spans 14 amino acids. Germline V CDR1 and CDR2: MNHEY, SVGAGI. Trimming took off 6 bases at V and 2 bases at J, with 11 bases between the two ends. This CDR3 reads CASSQGSPGNTIYF. CDR3 DNA sequence: TGTGCCAGCAGCCAGGGGTCCCCTGGAAACACCATATATTTT.

The chain couples TRBV30 to TRBJ2-3; 7 bases align to TRBD2. V dropped 3 bases and J dropped 6; count of bases not matched to a gene: 9. This CDR3 has 14 residues. CDR1 and CDR2 from the germline V gene are GTSNPN and SVGIG (reference sequence). Here the CDR3 DNA reads TGTGCCTGGAGCCGAGCGGGGCCCGGGGATACGCAGTATTTT. Encoded protein: CAWSRAGPGDTQYF. The full variable domain, in which reference TRBV30 and TRBJ2-3 provide the parts outside the CDR3, is SQTIHQWPATLVQPVGSPLSLECTVEGTSNPNLYWYRQAAGRGLQLLFYSVGIGQISSEVPQNLSASRPQDRQFILSSKKLLLSDSGFYLCAWSRAGPGDTQYFGPGTRLTVL.

This chain uses TRBV13 with TRBJ2-1, with D possibly being TRBD2 (5 bases). The germline V gene has CDR1 PRHDT and CDR2 FYEKMQ (reference sequence). Trimming removed 5 bases from V and 9 bases from J, with 11 bases in between. This CDR3 spans 12 amino acids. The CDR3 reads CASSTGRGEQFF. CDR3 DNA sequence: TGTGCCAGCAGCACGGGTCGGGGTGAGCAGTTCTTC.

This clone was counted between two and nine times. This chain connects TRBV29-1 to TRBJ1-6; TRBD1 matches 7 bases. The germline V gene has CDR1 SQVTM and CDR2 ANQGSEA. V shed 6 bases and J 14 bases; nucleotides not matched to a gene: 13. The CDR3 has 13 residues. The CDR3 sequence: CSVIDRDGRALHF. The DNA of the CDR3 is TGCAGCGTGATCGACAGGGACGGACGTGCCCTCCACTTT.

The V gene is TRBV5-1, the J gene TRBJ2-2; TRBD1 might be the D (5 bases). The CDR3 length is 14 residues. V lost 0 bases and J 3 bases, leaving 6 bases between the germline ends. Germline CDR1 SGHRS, CDR2 YFSETQ. CDR3: CASSLEGYTGELFF. In nucleotides, the CDR3 is TGCGCCAGCAGCTTGGAGGGGTACACCGGGGAGCTGTTTTTT. The full variable domain, completed using reference TRBV5-1 and TRBJ2-2, is KAGVTQTPRYLIKTRGQQVTLSCSPISGHRSVSWYQQTPGQGLQFLFEYFSETQRNKGNFPGRFSGRQFSNSRSEMNVSTLELGDSALYLCASSLEGYTGELFFGEGSRLTVL.

The chain recombines TRBV5-6 with TRBJ1-6, with TRBD1 matching 9 bases. CDR1 SGHDT and CDR2 YYEEEE come from the germline V gene. CDR3 size: 15 residues. The V gene end was trimmed by 4 bases and the J gene end by 10 bases; junction bases not matched to a gene: 9. Here the CDR3 reads CASSEGQGLGSPLHF. The CDR3 DNA sequence: TGTGCCAGCAGCGAGGGACAGGGACTAGGGTCACCCCTCCACTTT.

The chain carries TRBV5-6 and TRBJ2-7; 14 positions match TRBD2. V was pared by 3 bases and J by 5 bases, with 4 bases of the junction left unmatched. Germline V gene data show CDR1 as SGHDT and CDR2 as YYEEEE. CDR3 length: 15 residues. CDR3 protein: CASSSGTSGRDEQYF. CDR3 nucleotides: TGTGCCAGCAGCTCTGGGACTAGCGGGAGAGACGAGCAGTACTTC.

The chain links TRBV29-1 to TRBJ1-1; 7 nucleotides line up with TRBD1. J gave up 1 base and V 4 bases, and 3 bases lay outside the gene matches. The CDR3 sequence is 13 residues long. Germline CDR1 SQVTM, CDR2 ANQGSEA. The CDR3 coding sequence is TGCAGCGTTGGTTCAGGGGGGAACACTGAAGCTTTCTTT. It translates to CSVGSGGNTEAFF.

The chain is built from TRBV2 and TRBJ1-1, with D uncertain. Germline lookup yields CDR1 SNHLY and CDR2 FYNNEI. Trimming pared 8 bases from V and 0 bases from J, leaving 10 bases between. The CDR3 runs 13 residues. The CDR3 nucleotides read TGTGCCAGCGGTGTCAACATGAACACTGAAGCTTTCTTT. Its protein is CASGVNMNTEAFF.

CDR3 protein: CAWSVGTEVNTEAFF. CDR3 in DNA: TGTGCCTGGAGTGTCGGGACAGAAGTGAACACTGAAGCTTTCTTT. The rearrangement links TRBV30 to TRBJ1-1; 7 bases agree with TRBD1. Germline CDR1 GTSNPN, CDR2 SVGIG (reference sequence). This CDR3 has 15 amino acids. V lost 0 bases, J lost 0 bases, and 4 bases stayed unmatched.

The chain combines TRBV18 with TRBJ1-5, with 10 bases identical to TRBD1. Germline trimming cut 0 bases from V and 7 bases from J; bases unmatched to any gene: 3. Germline V lookup: CDR1 KGHSH, CDR2 LQKENI. This CDR3 is 15 amino acids long. The CDR3, as DNA: TGTGCCAGCTCACCACCGGGGACAGGGGTCCAGCCCCAGCATTTT. Amino acids: CASSPPGTGVQPQHF.

V gene TRBV2 combines with J gene TRBJ2-7; TRBD1 is a possible D gene (5 bases). The germline V gene encodes CDR1 SNHLY and CDR2 FYNNEI. V was trimmed by 0 bases and J by 5 bases, leaving 5 bases between them. The length of the CDR3 is 12 residues. This chain's CDR3 is CASSEARDEQYF. The CDR3 DNA is TGTGCCAGCAGTGAAGCCAGGGACGAGCAGTACTTC. Combining the CDR3 with reference TRBV2 and TRBJ2-7 gives the whole variable domain EPEVTQTPSHQVTQMGQEVILRCVPISNHLYFYWYRQILGQKVEFLVSFYNNEISEKSEIFDDQFSVERPDGSNFTLKIRSTKLEDSAMYFCASSEARDEQYFGPGTRLTVT.

This clone was seen a handful of times. The V and J genes are TRBV7-2 and TRBJ1-5; D not resolved. V lost 5 bases and J 1 base, leaving 9 bases between the germline ends. The CDR3 spans 14 residues. Germline V lookup: CDR1 SGHTA, CDR2 FQGNSA. This CDR3 reads CASSKTGSNQPQHF. For the CDR3, the DNA is TGTGCCAGCAGCAAGACCGGGAGCAATCAGCCCCAGCATTTT.